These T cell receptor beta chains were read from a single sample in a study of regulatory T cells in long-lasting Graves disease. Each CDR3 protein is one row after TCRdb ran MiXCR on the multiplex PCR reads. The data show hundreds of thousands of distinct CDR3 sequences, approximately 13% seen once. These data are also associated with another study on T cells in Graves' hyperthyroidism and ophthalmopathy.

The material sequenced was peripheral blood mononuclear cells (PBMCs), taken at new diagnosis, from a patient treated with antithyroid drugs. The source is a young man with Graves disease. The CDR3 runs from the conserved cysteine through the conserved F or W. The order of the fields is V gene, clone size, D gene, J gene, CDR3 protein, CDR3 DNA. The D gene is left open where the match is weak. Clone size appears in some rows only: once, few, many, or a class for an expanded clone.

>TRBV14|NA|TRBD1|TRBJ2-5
CASSPTGKAAQYF
TGTGCCAGCAGCCCGACAGGGAAAGCGGCCCAGTACTTC
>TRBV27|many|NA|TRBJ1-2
CASRSTLGSGYTF
TGTGCCAGCAGATCTACTTTAGGGAGCGGCTACACCTTC
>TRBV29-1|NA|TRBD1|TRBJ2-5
CSVSTGTGPYRETQYF
TGCAGCGTCTCCACCGGGACAGGGCCCTATAGGGAGACCCAGTACTTC
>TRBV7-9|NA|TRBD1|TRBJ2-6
CASRDRRLSGANVLTF
TGTGCCAGCAGGGACAGGCGGCTTTCTGGGGCCAACGTCCTGACTTTC
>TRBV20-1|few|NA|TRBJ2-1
CSAKVLYTELGSYNEQFF
TGCAGTGCTAAAGTATTGTACACCGAGTTAGGCTCCTACAATGAGCAGTTCTTC
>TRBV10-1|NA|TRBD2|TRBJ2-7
CASSEGVAGTYEQYF
TGCGCCAGCAGTGAGGGAGTAGCGGGAACCTACGAGCAGTACTTC
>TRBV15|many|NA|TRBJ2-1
CATSPSVNEQFF
TGTGCCACCTCACCTAGCGTCAATGAGCAGTTCTTC
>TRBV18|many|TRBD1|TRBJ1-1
CASSRRDSLTEAFF
TGTGCCAGCTCACGTCGGGACAGCCTCACTGAAGCTTTCTTT
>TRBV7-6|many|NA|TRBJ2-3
CASSLAPTADTQYF
TGTGCCAGCAGCTTAGCCCCAACCGCCGATACGCAGTATTTT
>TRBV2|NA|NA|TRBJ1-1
CAGPGAGEAFF
TGTGCCGGCCCCGGCGCGGGAGAAGCTTTCTTT
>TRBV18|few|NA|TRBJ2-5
CASSPPPTQETQYF
TGTGCCAGCTCACCACCGCCAACGCAAGAGACCCAGTACTTC
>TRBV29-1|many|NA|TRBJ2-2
CSVEGQLNTGELFF
TGCAGCGTTGAAGGGCAGCTAAACACCGGGGAGCTGTTTTTT
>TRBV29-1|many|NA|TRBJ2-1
CSTGKGNEQFF
TGCAGTACAGGGAAGGGGAATGAGCAGTTCTTC
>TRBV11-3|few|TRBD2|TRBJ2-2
CASSPAGVNTGELFF
TGTGCCAGCAGCCCGGCGGGGGTTAACACCGGGGAGCTGTTTTTT
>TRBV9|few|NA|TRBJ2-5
CASSVDTRGETQYF
TGTGCCAGCAGCGTAGATACCCGGGGGGAGACCCAGTACTTC
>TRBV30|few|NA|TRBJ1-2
CAWSVGATYGYTF
TGTGCCTGGAGTGTAGGGGCCACCTATGGCTACACCTTC
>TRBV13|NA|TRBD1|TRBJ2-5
CASSLENRGDQETQYF
TGTGCCAGCAGCTTAGAAAACAGGGGGGACCAAGAGACCCAGTACTTC
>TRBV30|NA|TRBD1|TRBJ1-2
CAWTKADRGNYGYTF
TGTGCCTGGACAAAAGCCGACAGGGGTAACTATGGCTACACCTTC
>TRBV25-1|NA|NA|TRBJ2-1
CASSQTRLTADEQFF
TGTGCCAGCAGCCAGACTAGGCTCACGGCGGATGAACAGTTCTTC
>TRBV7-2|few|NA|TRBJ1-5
CASSSPYSNQPQHF
TGTGCCAGCAGTTCGCCTTATAGCAATCAGCCCCAGCATTTT